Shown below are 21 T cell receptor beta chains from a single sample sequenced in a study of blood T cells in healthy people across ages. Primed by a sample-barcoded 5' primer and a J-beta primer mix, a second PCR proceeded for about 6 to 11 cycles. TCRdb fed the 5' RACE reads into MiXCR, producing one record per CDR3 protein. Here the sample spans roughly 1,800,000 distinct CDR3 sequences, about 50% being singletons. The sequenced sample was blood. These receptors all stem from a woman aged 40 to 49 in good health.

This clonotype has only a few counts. CDR3 loop: CASSLSTSGGRYGDTQYF. Written as DNA, the CDR3 is TGTGCCAGCAGTTTATCGACTAGCGGGGGGAGATATGGAGATACGCAGTATTTT. The V gene is TRBV28, the J gene TRBJ2-3; 13 nucleotides align to TRBD2. Trimming at V came to 1 base and at J to 5 bases, leaving 9 bases not matched to a gene. Germline V gives CDR1 MDHEN, CDR2 SYDVKM. This CDR3 has 18 amino acids.

Written as DNA, the CDR3 is TGTGCCAGCAGCTTAAGGAGGACAGGGGCGCATGGCTACACCTTC. Translating gives CASSLRRTGAHGYTF. V is TRBV13 and J is TRBJ1-2; 9 bases line up with TRBD1. Germline V gene lookup returns CDR1 PRHDT and CDR2 FYEKMQ (reference sequence). The V gene end was trimmed by 2 bases and the J gene end by 6 bases; junction bases not matched to a gene: 7. The length of the CDR3 is 15 residues.

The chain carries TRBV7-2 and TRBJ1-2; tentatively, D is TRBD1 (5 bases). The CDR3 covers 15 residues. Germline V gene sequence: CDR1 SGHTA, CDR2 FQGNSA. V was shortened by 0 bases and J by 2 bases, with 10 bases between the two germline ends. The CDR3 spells CASSLAQGGNYGYTF. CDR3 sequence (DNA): TGTGCCAGCAGCTTAGCGCAGGGAGGGAACTATGGCTACACCTTC.

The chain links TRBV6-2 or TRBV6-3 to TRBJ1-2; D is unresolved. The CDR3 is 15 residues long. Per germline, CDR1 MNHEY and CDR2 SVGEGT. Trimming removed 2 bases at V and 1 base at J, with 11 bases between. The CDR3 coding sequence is TGTGCCAGCAGTTACGGCCCGAAGAATAACTATGGCTACACCTTC. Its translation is CASSYGPKNNYGYTF.

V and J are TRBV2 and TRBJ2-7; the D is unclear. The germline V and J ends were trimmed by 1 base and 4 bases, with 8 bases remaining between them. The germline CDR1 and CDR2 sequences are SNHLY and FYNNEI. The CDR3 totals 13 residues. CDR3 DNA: TGTGCCAGCAGTGAAGGTGGAGATTACGAGCAGTACTTC. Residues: CASSEGGDYEQYF.

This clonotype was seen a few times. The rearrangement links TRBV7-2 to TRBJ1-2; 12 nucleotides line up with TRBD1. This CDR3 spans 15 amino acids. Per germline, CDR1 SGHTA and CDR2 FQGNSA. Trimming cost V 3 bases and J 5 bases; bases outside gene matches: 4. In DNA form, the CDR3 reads TGTGCCAGCAGCTTGGGACAGGGGGCCATTTATGGCTACACCTTC. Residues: CASSLGQGAIYGYTF.

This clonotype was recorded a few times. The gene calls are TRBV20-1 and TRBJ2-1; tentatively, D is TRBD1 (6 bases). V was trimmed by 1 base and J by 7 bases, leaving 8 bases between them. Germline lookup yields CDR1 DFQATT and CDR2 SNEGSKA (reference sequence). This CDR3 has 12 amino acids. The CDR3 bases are TGCAGTGCTAGAGTGAGGGGGAATGAGCAGTTCTTC. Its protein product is CSARVRGNEQFF.

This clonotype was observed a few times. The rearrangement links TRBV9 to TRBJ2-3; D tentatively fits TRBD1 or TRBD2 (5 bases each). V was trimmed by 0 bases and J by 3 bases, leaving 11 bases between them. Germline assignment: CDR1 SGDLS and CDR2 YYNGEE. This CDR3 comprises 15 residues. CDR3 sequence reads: CASSVVGLATDTQYF. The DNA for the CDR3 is TGTGCCAGCAGCGTAGTGGGGCTAGCAACAGATACGCAGTATTTT. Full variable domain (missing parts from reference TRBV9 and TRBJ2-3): DSGVTQTPKHLITATGQRVTLRCSPRSGDLSVYWYQQSLDQGLQFLIQYYNGEERAKGNILERFSAQQFPDLHSELNLSSLELGDSALYFCASSVVGLATDTQYFGPGTRLTVL.

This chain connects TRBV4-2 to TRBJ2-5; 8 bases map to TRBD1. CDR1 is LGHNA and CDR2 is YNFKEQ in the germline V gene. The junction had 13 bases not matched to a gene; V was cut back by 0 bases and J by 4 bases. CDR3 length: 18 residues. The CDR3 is CASSQDGLGQGARETQYF. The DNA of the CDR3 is TGTGCCAGCAGCCAAGACGGGCTGGGTCAGGGGGCGAGAGAGACCCAGTACTTC.

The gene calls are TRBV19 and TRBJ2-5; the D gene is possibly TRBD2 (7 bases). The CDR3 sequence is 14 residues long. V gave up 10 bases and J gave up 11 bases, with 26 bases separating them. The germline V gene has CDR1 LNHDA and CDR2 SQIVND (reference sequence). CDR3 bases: TGTGCCACCGACGAGGGGGGGGTCAACAATGAGCAGTACTTC. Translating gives CATDEGGVNNEQYF.

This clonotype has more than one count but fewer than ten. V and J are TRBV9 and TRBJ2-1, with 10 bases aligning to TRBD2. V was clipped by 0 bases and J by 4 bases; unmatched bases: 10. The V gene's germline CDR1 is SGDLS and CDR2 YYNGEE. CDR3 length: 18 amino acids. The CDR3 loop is CASSVAQSLAGRYNEQFF. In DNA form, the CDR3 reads TGTGCCAGCAGCGTAGCCCAATCACTAGCGGGGAGATACAATGAGCAGTTCTTC.

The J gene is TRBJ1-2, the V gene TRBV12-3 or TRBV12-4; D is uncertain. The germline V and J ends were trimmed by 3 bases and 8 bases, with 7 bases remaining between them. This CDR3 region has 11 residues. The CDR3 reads CASSFGEGYTF. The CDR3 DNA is TGTGCCAGCAGTTTTGGTGAGGGCTACACCTTC.

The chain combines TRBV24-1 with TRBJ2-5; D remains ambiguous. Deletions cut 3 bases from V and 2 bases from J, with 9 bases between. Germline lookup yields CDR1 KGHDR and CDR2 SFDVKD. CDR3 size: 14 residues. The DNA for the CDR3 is TGTGCCACCAGTGATGACGAACGGCAAGAGACCCAGTACTTC. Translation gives CATSDDERQETQYF.

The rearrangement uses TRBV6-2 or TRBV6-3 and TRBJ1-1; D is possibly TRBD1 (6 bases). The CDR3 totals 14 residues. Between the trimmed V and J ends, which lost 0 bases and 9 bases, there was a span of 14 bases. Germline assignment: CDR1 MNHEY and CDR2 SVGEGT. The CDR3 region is CASSYSRSGTKAFF. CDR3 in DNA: TGTGCCAGCAGTTACTCGAGATCGGGGACAAAAGCTTTCTTT.

The CDR3 DNA reads as TGTGCCAGCAGTGGATTTGACAGTACGACCGGGGAGCTGTTTTTT. As protein: CASSGFDSTTGELFF. V gene TRBV6-6 combines with J gene TRBJ2-2; TRBD1 might be the D (5 bases). The length of the CDR3 is 15 residues. V was cut by 5 bases and J by 5 bases, with 15 bases left in between. CDR1 and CDR2 (germline): MNHNY, SVGAGI (reference sequence).

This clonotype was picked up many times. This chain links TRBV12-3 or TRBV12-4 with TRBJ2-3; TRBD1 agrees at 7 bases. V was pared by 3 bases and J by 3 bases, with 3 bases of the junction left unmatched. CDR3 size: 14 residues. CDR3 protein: CASSFRTGTDTQYF. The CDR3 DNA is TGTGCCAGCAGTTTCCGGACAGGTACAGATACGCAGTATTTT.

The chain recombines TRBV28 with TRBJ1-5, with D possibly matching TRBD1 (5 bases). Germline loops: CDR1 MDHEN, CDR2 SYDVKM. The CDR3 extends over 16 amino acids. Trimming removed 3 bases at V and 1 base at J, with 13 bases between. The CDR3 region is CASSLGWGVSNQPQHF. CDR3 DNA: TGTGCCAGCAGTTTGGGATGGGGGGTGAGCAATCAGCCCCAGCATTTT.

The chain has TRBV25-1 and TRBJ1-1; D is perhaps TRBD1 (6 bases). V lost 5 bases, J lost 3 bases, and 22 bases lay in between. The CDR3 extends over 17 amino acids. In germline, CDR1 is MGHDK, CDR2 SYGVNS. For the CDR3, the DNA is TGTGCCAGCAGTACTCACCGAAAGGTAACAGGGCACACTGAAGCTTTCTTT. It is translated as CASSTHRKVTGHTEAFF.

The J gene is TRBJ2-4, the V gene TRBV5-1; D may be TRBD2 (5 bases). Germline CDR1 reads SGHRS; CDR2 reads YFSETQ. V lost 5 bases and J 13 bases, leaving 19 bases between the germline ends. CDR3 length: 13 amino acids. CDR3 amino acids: CASSETRSREQYF. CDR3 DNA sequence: TGCGCCAGCAGTGAGACCAGGAGTAGGGAGCAGTACTTC. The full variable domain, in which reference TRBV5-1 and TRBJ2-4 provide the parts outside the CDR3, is KAGVTQTPRYLIKTRGQQVTLSCSPISGHRSVSWYQQTPGQGLQFLFEYFSETQRNKGNFPGRFSGRQFSNSRSEMNVSTLELGDSALYLCASSETRSREQYFGAGTRLSVL.

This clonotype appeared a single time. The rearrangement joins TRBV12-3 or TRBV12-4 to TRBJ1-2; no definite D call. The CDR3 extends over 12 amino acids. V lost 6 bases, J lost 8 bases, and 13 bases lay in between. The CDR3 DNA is TGTGCCAGCAGGGAACCGGAGGGCGGCTACACCTTC. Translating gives CASREPEGGYTF.

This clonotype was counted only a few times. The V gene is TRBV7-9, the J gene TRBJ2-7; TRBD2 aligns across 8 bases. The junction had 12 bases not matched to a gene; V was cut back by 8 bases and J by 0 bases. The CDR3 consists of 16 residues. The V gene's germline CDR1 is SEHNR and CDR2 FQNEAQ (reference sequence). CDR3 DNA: TGTGCCAGCCGGCCTGGCTACGGGGGGGACTCCTACGAGCAGTACTTC. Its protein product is CASRPGYGGDSYEQYF.